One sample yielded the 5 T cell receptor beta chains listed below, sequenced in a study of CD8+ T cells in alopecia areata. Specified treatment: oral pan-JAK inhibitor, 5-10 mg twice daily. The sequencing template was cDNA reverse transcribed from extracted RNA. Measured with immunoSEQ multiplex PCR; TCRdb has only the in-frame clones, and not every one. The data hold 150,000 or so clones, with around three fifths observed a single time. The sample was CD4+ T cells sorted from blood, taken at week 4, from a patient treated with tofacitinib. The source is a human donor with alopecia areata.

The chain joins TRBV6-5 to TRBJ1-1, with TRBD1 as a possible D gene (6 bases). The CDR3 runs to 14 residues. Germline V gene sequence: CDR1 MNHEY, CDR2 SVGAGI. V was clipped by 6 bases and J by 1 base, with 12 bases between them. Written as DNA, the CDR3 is TGTGCCAGCAGATTACAGGGCCGGAACACTGAAGCTTTCTTT. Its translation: CASRLQGRNTEAFF.

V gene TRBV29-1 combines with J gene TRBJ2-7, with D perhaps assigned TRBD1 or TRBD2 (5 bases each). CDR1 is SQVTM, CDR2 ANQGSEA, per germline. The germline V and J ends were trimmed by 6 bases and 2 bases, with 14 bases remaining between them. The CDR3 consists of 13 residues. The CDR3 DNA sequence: TGCAGCGTCACCAGGGTGGGGGCCTACGAGCAGTACTTC. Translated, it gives CSVTRVGAYEQYF.

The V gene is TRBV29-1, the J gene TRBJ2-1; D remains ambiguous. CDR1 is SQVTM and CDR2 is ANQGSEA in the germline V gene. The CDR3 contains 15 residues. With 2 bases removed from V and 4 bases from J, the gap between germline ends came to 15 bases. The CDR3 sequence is CSVEKGQLLYNEQFF. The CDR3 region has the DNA TGCAGCGTTGAAAAAGGGCAGTTGCTGTACAATGAGCAGTTCTTC.

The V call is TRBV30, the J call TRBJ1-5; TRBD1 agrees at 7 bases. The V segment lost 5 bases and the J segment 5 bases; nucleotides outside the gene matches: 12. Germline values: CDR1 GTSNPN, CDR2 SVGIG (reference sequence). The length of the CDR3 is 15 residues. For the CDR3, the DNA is TGTGCCTGGGTCCAACAGGGGCGGGGGGATCAGCCCCAGCATTTT. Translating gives CAWVQQGRGDQPQHF.

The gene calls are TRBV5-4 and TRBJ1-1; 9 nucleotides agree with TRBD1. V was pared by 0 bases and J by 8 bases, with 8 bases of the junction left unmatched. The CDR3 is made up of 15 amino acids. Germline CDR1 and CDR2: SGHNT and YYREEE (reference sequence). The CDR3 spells CASSLALYRGPEAFF. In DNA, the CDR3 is TGTGCCAGCAGCTTGGCACTTTACAGGGGGCCCGAAGCTTTCTTT.